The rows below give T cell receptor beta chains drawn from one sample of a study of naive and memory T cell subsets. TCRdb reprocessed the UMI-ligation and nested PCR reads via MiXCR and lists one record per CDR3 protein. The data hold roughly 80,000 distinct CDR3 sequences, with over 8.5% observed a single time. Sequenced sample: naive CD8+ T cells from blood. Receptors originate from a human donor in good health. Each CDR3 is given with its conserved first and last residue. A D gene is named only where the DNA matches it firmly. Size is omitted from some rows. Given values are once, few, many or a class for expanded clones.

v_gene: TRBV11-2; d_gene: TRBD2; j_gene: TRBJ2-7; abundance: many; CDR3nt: TGTGCCAGCAGCTTAGAGCTAGCGGGTACCTACGAGCAGTACTTC; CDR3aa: CASSLELAGTYEQYF
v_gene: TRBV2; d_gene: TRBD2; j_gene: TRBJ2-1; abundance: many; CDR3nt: TGTGCCAGCAGTGACGGGACTAGCTACAATGAGCAGTTCTTC; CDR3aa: CASSDGTSYNEQFF
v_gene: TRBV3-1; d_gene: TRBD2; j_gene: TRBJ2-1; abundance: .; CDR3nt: TGTGCCAGCAGCCAAGACCGAGGGACTAGCCCATACTACAATGAGCAGTTCTTC; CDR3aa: CASSQDRGTSPYYNEQFF
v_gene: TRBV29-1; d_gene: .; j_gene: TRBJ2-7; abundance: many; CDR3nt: TGCAGCGTTTATGACAGTTACGAGCAGTACTTC; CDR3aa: CSVYDSYEQYF
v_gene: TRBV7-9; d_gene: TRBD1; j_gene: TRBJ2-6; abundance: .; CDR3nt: TGTGCCAGCAGCTTACTCAGGACAGGGGTTTTCTCTGGGGCCAACGTCCTGACTTTC; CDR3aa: CASSLLRTGVFSGANVLTF
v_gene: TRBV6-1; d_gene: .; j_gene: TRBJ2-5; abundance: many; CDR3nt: TGTGCCAGCAGTGATGAAGGGGTACTAACACAAGAGACCCAGTACTTC; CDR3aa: CASSDEGVLTQETQYF
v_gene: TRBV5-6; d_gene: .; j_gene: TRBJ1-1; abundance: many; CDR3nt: TGTGCCAGCAGCTCTTCAAGTAACACTGAAGCTTTCTTT; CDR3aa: CASSSSSNTEAFF
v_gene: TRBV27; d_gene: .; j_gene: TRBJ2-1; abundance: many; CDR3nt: TGTGCCAGCAGCCGCGTCCGCAATGAGCAGTTCTTC; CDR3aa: CASSRVRNEQFF
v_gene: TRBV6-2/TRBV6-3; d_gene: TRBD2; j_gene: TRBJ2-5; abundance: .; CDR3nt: TGTGCCAGCAGATATACTAGCGGGTCCCCCGAGTGGGAGACCCAGTACTTC; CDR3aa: CASRYTSGSPEWETQYF
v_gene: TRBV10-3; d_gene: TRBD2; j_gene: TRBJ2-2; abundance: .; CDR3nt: TGTGCCATCAGGAGAGAGCGGGAGGGTACCGGGGAGCTGTTTTTT; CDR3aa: CAIRREREGTGELFF
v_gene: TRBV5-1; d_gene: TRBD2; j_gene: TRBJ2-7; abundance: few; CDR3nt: TGCGCCAGCAGCTTGTCCCGGCCCGGGAGCGGGAGGAGAGAGCAGTACTTC; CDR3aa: CASSLSRPGSGRREQYF
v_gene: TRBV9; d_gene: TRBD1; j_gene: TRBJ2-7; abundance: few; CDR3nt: TGTGCCAGCACCAAATGGGACAGGGGCAGGGACGAGCAGTACTTC; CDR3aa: CASTKWDRGRDEQYF
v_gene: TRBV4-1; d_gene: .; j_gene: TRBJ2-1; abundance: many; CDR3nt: TGCGCCAGCAGCTGGAGACAGACATTCAATGAGCAGTTCTTC; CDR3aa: CASSWRQTFNEQFF
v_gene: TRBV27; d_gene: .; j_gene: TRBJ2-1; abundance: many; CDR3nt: TGTGCCACCGACAGATCCGGGACGGGTGAGCAGTTCTTC; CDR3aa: CATDRSGTGEQFF
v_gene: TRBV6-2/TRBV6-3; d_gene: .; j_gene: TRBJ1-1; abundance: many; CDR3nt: TGTGCCAGCAGTTACCCGGGGCTAACTGAAGCTTTCTTT; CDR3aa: CASSYPGLTEAFF
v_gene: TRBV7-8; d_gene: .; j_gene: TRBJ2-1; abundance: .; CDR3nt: TGTGCCAGCAGCTTGACCGGGACTTACAATGAGCAGTTCTTC; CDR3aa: CASSLTGTYNEQFF
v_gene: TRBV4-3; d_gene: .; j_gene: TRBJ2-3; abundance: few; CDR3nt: TGCGCCAGCAGCCAAGATCTCCCCCCCCGCGGTGTGGATACGCAGTATTTT; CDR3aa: CASSQDLPPRGVDTQYF
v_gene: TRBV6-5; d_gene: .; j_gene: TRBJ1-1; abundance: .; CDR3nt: TGTGCCAGCAGTTACGGCCAGGGCGGCACTGAAGCTTTCTTT; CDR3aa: CASSYGQGGTEAFF
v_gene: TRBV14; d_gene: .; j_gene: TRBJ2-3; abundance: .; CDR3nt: TGTGCCAGCAGTCTTATTTGGACGCCGGTTATCACAGATACGCAGTATTTT; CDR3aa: CASSLIWTPVITDTQYF
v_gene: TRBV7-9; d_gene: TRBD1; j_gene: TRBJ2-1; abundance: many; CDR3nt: TGTGCCAGCAGTCTTCCGACAGGGCAGCGTGAGCAGTTCTTC; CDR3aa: CASSLPTGQREQFF
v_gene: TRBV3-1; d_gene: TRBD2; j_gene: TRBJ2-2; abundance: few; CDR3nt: TGTGCCAGCAGCCATCCCCTAGCGGGAGTGGACACCGGGGAGCTGTTTTTT; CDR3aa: CASSHPLAGVDTGELFF
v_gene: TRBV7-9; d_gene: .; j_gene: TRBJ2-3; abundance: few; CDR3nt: TGTGCCAGCAGCGTAGCCGTCACAGATACGCAGTATTTT; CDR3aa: CASSVAVTDTQYF
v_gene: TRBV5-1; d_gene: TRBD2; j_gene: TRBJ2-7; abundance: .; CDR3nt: TGCGCCAGCAATAGCGGGATCGACTACGAGCAGTACTTC; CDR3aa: CASNSGIDYEQYF
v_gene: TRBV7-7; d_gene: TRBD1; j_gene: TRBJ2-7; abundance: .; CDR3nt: TGTGCCAGCAGCCCGGGACAGGTCTACGAGCAGTACTTC; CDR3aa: CASSPGQVYEQYF
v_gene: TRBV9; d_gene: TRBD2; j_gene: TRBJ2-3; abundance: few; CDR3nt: TGTGCCAGCAGCGTGGGACTAGCGATCACAGATACGCAGTATTTT; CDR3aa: CASSVGLAITDTQYF
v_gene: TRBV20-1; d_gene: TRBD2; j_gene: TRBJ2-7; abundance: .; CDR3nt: TGCAGTGCTAGAGCGCTAGGACTAGCGTTCCACGAGCAGTACTTC; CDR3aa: CSARALGLAFHEQYF